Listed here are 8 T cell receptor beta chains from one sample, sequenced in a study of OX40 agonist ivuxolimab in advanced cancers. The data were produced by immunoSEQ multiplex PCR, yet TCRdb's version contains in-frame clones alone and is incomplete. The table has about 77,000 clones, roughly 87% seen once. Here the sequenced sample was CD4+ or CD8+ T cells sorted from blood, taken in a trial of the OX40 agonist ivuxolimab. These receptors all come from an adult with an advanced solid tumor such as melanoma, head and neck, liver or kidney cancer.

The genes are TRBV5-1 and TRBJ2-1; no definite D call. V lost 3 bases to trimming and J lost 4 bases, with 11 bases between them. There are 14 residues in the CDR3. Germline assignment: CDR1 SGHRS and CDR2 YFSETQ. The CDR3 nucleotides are TGCGCCAGCAGCTCTTCTGACTTGTACAATGAGCAGTTCTTC. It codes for CASSSSDLYNEQFF.

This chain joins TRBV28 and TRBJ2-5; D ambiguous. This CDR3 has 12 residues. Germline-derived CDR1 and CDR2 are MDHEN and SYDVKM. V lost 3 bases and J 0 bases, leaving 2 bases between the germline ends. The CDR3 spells CASSLYQETQYF. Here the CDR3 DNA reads TGTGCCAGCAGTTTGTACCAAGAGACCCAGTACTTC.

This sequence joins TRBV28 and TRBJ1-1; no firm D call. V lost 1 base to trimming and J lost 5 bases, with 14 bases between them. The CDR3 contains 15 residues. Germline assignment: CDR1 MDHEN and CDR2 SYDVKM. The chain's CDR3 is CASSLSQTWGTEAFF. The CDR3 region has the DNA TGTGCCAGCAGTTTATCCCAAACGTGGGGAACTGAAGCTTTCTTT.

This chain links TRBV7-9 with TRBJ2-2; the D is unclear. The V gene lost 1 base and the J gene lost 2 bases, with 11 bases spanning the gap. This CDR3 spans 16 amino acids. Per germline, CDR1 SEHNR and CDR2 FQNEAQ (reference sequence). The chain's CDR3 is CASSLGSLVNTGELFF. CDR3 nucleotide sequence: TGTGCCAGCAGCTTAGGTAGCCTGGTTAACACCGGGGAGCTGTTTTTT.

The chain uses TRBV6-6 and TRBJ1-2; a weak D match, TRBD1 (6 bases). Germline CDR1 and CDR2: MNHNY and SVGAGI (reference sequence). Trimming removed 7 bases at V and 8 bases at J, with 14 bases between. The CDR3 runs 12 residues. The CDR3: CASTEQGGGYTF. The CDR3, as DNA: TGTGCCAGCACCGAACAGGGAGGAGGCTACACCTTC.

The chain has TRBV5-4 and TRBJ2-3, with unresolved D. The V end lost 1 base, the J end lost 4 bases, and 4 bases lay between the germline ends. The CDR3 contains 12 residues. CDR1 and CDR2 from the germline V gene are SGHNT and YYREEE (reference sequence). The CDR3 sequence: CASSLWSDTQYF. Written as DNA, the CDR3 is TGTGCCAGCAGCTTGTGGTCAGATACGCAGTATTTT.

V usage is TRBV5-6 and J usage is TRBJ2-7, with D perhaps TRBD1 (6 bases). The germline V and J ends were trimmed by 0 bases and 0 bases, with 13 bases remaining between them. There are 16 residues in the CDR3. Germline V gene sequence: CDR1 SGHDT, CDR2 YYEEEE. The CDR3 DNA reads TGTGCCAGCAGCTTGGCCGCCTGGACAGTCTCCTACGAGCAGTACTTC. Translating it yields CASSLAAWTVSYEQYF.

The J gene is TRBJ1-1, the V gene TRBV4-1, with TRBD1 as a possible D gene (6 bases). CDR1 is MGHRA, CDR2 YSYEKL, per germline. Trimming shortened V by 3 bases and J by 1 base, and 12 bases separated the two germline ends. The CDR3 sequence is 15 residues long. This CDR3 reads CASSQGDTRNTEAFF. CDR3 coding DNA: TGCGCCAGCAGCCAGGGGGACACCCGGAACACTGAAGCTTTCTTT.